The clone carrying this T cell receptor (beta chain) is a singleton in its sample. Libraries were prepared by immunoSEQ multiplex PCR; TCRdb keeps only in-frame clonotypes and omits some of them. This sample yields about 70,000 clones, of which about 86% are seen a single time; 3.5% to 5% belongs to the top ten. This record belongs to a study of blood T cell repertoires in COVID-19. Study-wide context: Sites in the United States, Italy and Spain provided acute and convalescent COVID-19 samples. Nucleic acid was either cDNA or gDNA, and it came from T cells, B-cell-depleted T cells, or PBMCs.

Trimming left V 5 bases short and J 4 bases short, with 15 bases between. The CDR3 sequence is 14 residues long. The germline V gene has CDR1 MNHEY and CDR2 SVGAGI. V usage is TRBV6-5 and J usage is TRBJ2-7; D might be TRBD2 (5 bases). This sequence was found in a man in his sixties or seventies with active COVID-19. Sequenced sample: peripheral blood. DNA of the CDR3: TGTGCCAGCAGTCCGGCCGCGCGGGTTTACGAGCAGTACTTC. Protein: CASSPAARVYEQYF.